This T cell receptor (beta chain) was profiled in a study of blood T cells in healthy people across ages. The amount of total RNA extracted per sample was at least 5 micrograms. The authors ran a second PCR of 7 to 11 cycles using a sample-barcoded 5' primer and a J-beta primer mix. MiXCR was run by TCRdb on the 5' RACE reads, yielding one entry per CDR3 protein. The table has about 840,000 distinct CDR3 sequences, 25% to 30% seen once. Germline V gives CDR1 MNHEY, CDR2 SVGAGI. This CDR3 has 16 amino acids. Deletions cut 1 base from V and 0 bases from J, with 9 bases between. The same specimen was also included in a second study, on T cells of mothers and their children. Per that study: Nine systemically healthy Caucasian donors: three mothers, six children. Persisting microchimeric T cell clones went undetected.

The clonotype originates from a woman aged 40 to 49 in good health. The chain links TRBV6-5 to TRBJ2-2, with a weak D call TRBD2 (6 bases). Source material: blood. The CDR3 protein is CASSYFSGSNTGELFF. CDR3 nucleotide sequence: TGTGCCAGCAGTTACTTCAGCGGGTCGAACACCGGGGAGCTGTTTTTT.